The TCR beta chain described here comes from a study of CD8 T cells in ankylosing spondylitis (dated by TCRdb to between 2016 and 2019). With respect to the entire study: The study profiled T cell receptor beta repertoires in healthy donors and ankylosing spondylitis patients to find disease-linked TCR variants. The full study cohort comprised around 25 ankylosing spondylitis patients and over 95 healthy donors. Peripheral blood was sampled, and synovial fluid was also collected from ankylosing spondylitis patients. Beyond this particular receptor, the publication reports: Significant enrichment of the disease-linked clones was reported in matched synovial fluid samples from ankylosing spondylitis patients. A TCR beta motif of 8 or 9 highly homologous amino acid variants appeared characteristic of blood from ankylosing spondylitis patients. Some of the motif variants had been reported before in the synovial fluid and blood of reactive arthritis patients, a finding that suggests common disease-initiation mechanisms. The disease-linked clones showed a CD8+ phenotype and occurred at relatively low frequencies in peripheral blood.

CDR3 length: 12 amino acids, cysteine to phenylalanine. The read is trimmed to its CDR3 DNA, 36 bases read in frame from base 1. The germline V gene sets CDR1 to MGHDK and CDR2 to SYGVNS. The trim is 4 bases for V and 5 bases for J, with a gap of 8 bases between the germline ends. This clonotype was seen repeatedly, ten times or more. The target of this receptor is not known. No base qualities exist here, and no much larger clone lies one base off it. The sequencer was an Illumina HiSeq 2500. Quantitative 5'-RACE with molecular barcodes was used to prepare TCR beta libraries. In the original analysis: To identify disease-linked TCR variants, a new computational method was used, one built on a probabilistic model of VDJ rearrangement. The public reads were run again by TCRdb, first through fastp at Q25 and then through MiXCR, and only productive beta chains were kept. Rows are combined by CDR3 protein, so each entry shows the most common genes and DNA. The V and J calls and clone size are TCRdb's, not the authors'. This sample holds 700,000 to 1,000,000 distinct CDR3 sequences; about an eighth were observed only once. Approximately 0.46% of the sample belongs to the ten largest clones.

The sequence links TRBV25-1 to TRBJ1-2, with the D gene not confidently named. The source material was blood, either unsorted or a sorted T cell fraction (not recorded which). The TCR comes from a male donor with ankylosing spondylitis. The nucleotide sequence is given as TGTGCCAGCAGTGGAGATGGATATGGCTACACCTTC. It encodes CASSGDGYGYTF.